This T cell receptor beta chain was sequenced in a study of blood T cell repertoires in COVID-19. This clone came up once. Sequencing was performed with immunoSEQ multiplex PCR; in TCRdb, only in-frame clones are kept and a portion is missing. Among roughly 300,000 clones listed, 85% to 90% were seen once. CDR3 length: 17 residues. The V gene lost 5 bases and the J gene lost 0 bases, with 17 bases spanning the gap. Germline-derived CDR1 and CDR2 are LGHDT and YNNKEL (reference sequence). The chain links TRBV3-1 (or the pseudogene TRBV3-2) to TRBJ2-1; maybe TRBD2 (6 bases). Sequencing was performed on PBMCs or T cells enriched from blood (not recorded which). The receptor comes from a man aged 25-45 years who had recovered from COVID-19. The CDR3 here is CASSGFGTSSSYNEQFF. CDR3 nucleotide sequence: TGTGCCAGCAGCGGATTCGGGACTTCAAGCTCCTACAATGAGCAGTTCTTC.